One and the same sample provided the 2 T cell receptor beta chains below, sequenced in a study of T cells in Graves' hyperthyroidism and ophthalmopathy. RNA transcripts gave rise to amplified TCR beta CDR3 regions. With the HTBI primer set, the TCR CDR3 went through a first round of RT-PCR. MiXCR, applied by TCRdb to the multiplex PCR reads, yields one record per CDR3 protein. Of under 400,000 distinct CDR3 sequences listed, around a sixth are singletons. The source material was blood. The receptors were gathered from a woman aged 45-65 years with Graves' hyperthyroidism.

There are a few counts of this clonotype. The chain couples TRBV5-1 to TRBJ1-1; maybe TRBD1 (5 bases). Between the trimmed V and J ends, which lost 0 bases and 3 bases, there was a span of 9 bases. The CDR3 is made up of 14 amino acids. Germline V gene data show CDR1 as SGHRS and CDR2 as YFSETQ. CDR3 in DNA: TGCGCCAGCAGCTTGGATACGACAGACACTGAAGCTTTCTTT. Translated, it gives CASSLDTTDTEAFF. The whole variable domain, remainder taken from reference TRBV5-1 and TRBJ1-1, is KAGVTQTPRYLIKTRGQQVTLSCSPISGHRSVSWYQQTPGQGLQFLFEYFSETQRNKGNFPGRFSGRQFSNSRSEMNVSTLELGDSALYLCASSLDTTDTEAFFGQGTRLTVV.

This clonotype has ten or more counts. The chain recombines TRBV12-3 or TRBV12-4 with TRBJ1-5; maybe TRBD1 (5 bases). The CDR3 has 14 amino acids. The germline V and J ends were trimmed by 7 bases and 12 bases, with 22 bases remaining between them. The CDR3 DNA reads TGTGCCAGCACCCTTGAGGGGTGGATCGGGGTCCAGCATTTT. Its translation: CASTLEGWIGVQHF.